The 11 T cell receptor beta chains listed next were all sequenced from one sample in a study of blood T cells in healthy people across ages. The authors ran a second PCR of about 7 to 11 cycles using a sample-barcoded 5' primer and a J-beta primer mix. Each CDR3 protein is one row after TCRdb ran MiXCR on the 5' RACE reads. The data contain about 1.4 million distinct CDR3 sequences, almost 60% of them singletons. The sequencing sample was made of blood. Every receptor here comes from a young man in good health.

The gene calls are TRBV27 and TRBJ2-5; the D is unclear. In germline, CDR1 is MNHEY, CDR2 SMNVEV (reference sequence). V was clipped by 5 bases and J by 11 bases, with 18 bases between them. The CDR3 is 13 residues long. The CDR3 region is CASSAFPICEQYF. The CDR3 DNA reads TGTGCCAGCAGTGCATTCCCTATCTGTGAGCAGTACTTC.

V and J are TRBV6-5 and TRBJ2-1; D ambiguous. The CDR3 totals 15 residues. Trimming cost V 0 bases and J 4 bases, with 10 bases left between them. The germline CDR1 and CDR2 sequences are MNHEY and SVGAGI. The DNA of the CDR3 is TGTGCCAGCAGTTACTCTCCCGAACGGTACAATGAGCAGTTCTTC. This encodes CASSYSPERYNEQFF.

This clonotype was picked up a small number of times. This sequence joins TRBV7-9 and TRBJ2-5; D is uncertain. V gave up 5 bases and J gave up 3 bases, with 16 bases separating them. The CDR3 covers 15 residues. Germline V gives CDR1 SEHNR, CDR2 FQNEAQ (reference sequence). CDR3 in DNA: TGTGCCAGCAGCCGTCACCTTTATGAGGAAGAGACCCAGTACTTC. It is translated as CASSRHLYEEETQYF.

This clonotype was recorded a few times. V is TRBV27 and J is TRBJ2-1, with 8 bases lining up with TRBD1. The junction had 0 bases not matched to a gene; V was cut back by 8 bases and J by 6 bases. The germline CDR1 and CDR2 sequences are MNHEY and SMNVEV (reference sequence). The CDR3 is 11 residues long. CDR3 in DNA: TGTGCCAGCGGGACAGGCAATGAGCAGTTCTTC. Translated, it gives CASGTGNEQFF.

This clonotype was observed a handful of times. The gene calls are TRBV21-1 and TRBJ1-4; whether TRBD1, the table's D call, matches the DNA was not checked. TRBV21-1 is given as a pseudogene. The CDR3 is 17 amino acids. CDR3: CASRAYWQGRLNEKLFF. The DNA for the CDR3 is TGTGCCAGCCGGGCGTATTGGCAGGGCAGACTAAATGAAAAACTGTTTTTT.

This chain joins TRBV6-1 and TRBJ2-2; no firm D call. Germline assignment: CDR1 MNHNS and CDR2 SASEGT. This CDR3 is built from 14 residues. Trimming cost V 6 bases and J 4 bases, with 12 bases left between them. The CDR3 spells CASRGLWGTGELFF. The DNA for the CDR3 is TGTGCCAGCAGGGGTCTATGGGGCACCGGGGAGCTGTTTTTT.

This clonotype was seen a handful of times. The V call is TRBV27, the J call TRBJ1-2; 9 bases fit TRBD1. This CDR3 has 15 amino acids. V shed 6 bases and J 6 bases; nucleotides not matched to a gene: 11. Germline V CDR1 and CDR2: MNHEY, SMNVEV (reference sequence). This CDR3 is CASRRTGAQGDGYTF. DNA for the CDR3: TGTGCCAGCAGAAGGACAGGGGCGCAGGGTGATGGCTACACCTTC.

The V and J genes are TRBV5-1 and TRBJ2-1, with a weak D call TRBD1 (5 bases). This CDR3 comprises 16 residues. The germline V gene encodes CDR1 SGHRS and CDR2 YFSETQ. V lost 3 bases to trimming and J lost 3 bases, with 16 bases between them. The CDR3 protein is CASSSEPGIVYNEQFF. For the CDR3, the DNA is TGCGCCAGCAGCTCGGAACCAGGGATAGTCTACAATGAGCAGTTCTTC.

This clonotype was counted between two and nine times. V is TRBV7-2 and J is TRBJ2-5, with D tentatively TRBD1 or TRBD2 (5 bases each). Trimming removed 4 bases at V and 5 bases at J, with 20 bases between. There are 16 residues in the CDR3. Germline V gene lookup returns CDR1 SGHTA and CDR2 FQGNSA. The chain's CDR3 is CASSYAFVGVKETQYF. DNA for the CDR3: TGTGCCAGCAGCTATGCCTTTGTGGGGGTAAAGGAGACCCAGTACTTC.

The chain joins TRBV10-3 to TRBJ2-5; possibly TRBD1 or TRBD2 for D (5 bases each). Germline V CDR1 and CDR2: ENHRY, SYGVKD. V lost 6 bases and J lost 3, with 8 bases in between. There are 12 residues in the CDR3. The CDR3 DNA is TGTGCCATCAGCCAGGGAGAAGAGACCCAGTACTTC. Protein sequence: CAISQGEETQYF.

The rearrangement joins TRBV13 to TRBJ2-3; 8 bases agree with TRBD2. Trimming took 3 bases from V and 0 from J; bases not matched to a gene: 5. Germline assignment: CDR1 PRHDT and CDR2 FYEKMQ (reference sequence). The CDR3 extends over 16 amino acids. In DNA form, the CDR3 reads TGTGCCAGCAGCTTTAGTACTAGCGGTAGCACAGATACGCAGTATTTT. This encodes CASSFSTSGSTDTQYF.